The 22 T cell receptor beta chains in this list originate from one sample, sequenced in a study of blood T cell repertoires in COVID-19. The protocol was immunoSEQ multiplex PCR, while the TCRdb copy is restricted to in-frame clones and leaves out a portion. This sample has about 110,000 clones, with 85% found just once. Sequencing was done on a sample of peripheral blood. All receptors come from a woman aged 55-70 years with COVID-19, enrolled during active disease.

This chain joins TRBV11-2 and TRBJ2-1; TRBD2 matches at 7 bases. CDR3 size: 16 residues. Germline loops: CDR1 SGHAT, CDR2 FQNNGV. Trimming took 1 base from V and 0 from J; bases not matched to a gene: 3. For the CDR3, the DNA is TGTGCCAGCAGCTTAGTACCGGGGGGCTCCTACAATGAGCAGTTCTTC. This encodes CASSLVPGGSYNEQFF.

The V and J genes are TRBV6-5 and TRBJ2-2; 9 nucleotides align to TRBD1. The germline V gene has CDR1 MNHEY and CDR2 SVGAGI. The CDR3 runs 13 residues. V gave up 7 bases and J gave up 7 bases; unmatched junction bases: 4. CDR3 sequence (DNA): TGTGCCAGCAACAGGGGGCCGGACGGGGAGCTGTTTTTT. Protein product: CASNRGPDGELFF.

This clone was counted a few times. The chain carries TRBV7-2 and TRBJ1-2, with 7 bases that match TRBD1. The germline V gene encodes CDR1 SGHTA and CDR2 FQGNSA. The V segment lost 5 bases and the J segment 8 bases; nucleotides outside the gene matches: 14. CDR3 length: 15 residues. CDR3 sequence reads: CASSPQSEGARGYTF. The CDR3, as DNA: TGTGCCAGCAGCCCTCAATCAGAGGGGGCGCGAGGCTACACCTTC.

The genes are TRBV18 and TRBJ2-1, with TRBD1 matching over 8 bases. V shed 1 base, J shed 5 bases, and the junction held 7 bases outside the gene matches. Per germline, CDR1 KGHSH and CDR2 LQKENI. This CDR3 comprises 16 residues. The CDR3 region is CASSPLLDRANNEQFF. Here the CDR3 DNA reads TGTGCCAGCTCACCACTCCTGGACAGGGCGAACAATGAGCAGTTCTTC.

For the CDR3, the DNA is TGTGCCAGCAGCTTGGGGGGGGTAGTGGAAGAGACCCAGTACTTC. This encodes CASSLGGVVEETQYF. This chain links TRBV5-8 with TRBJ2-5; the D gene is possibly TRBD2 (6 bases). V lost 0 bases and J 3 bases, leaving 12 bases between the germline ends. Germline V CDR1 and CDR2: SGHTS, YDEGEE. The CDR3 length is 15 residues.

In this sample, this clone turned up once. This rearrangement joins TRBV7-2 to TRBJ1-5; possible D gene TRBD1, 6 bases. Germline V gene sequence: CDR1 SGHTA, CDR2 FQGNSA. The V end lost 0 bases, the J end lost 3 bases, and 9 bases lay between the germline ends. The CDR3 has 15 amino acids. Here the CDR3 reads CASSLAGTHNQPQHF. CDR3 in DNA: TGTGCCAGCAGCTTAGCCGGGACACACAATCAGCCCCAGCATTTT.

This clone was observed once. The chain uses TRBV6-5 and TRBJ1-2; tentatively, D is TRBD1 (6 bases). There are 12 residues in the CDR3. V was cut by 7 bases and J by 5 bases, with 11 bases left in between. The germline V gene encodes CDR1 MNHEY and CDR2 SVGAGI. This CDR3 reads CASKGGGYGYTF. CDR3 sequence (DNA): TGTGCCAGCAAAGGGGGGGGTTATGGCTACACCTTC.

V usage is TRBV10-1 and J usage is TRBJ1-5; possibly TRBD1 for D (6 bases). V was clipped by 6 bases and J by 9 bases, with 18 bases between them. The CDR3 covers 14 residues. The germline V gene has CDR1 WNHNN and CDR2 SYGVQD (reference sequence). DNA for the CDR3: TGCGCCAGCAGCCCCGACAGGTCCCATGGGCCCCAGCATTTT. Residues: CASSPDRSHGPQHF.

In its sample, this clone was seen once. This sequence joins TRBV28 and TRBJ1-2, with D perhaps matching TRBD1 (6 bases). Germline assignment: CDR1 MDHEN and CDR2 SYDVKM. The CDR3 extends over 12 amino acids. Trimming removed 8 bases from V and 8 bases from J, with 15 bases in between. CDR3 DNA: TGTGCCAGCTCAACAGGGCTCCGCGGCTACACCTTC. It specifies CASSTGLRGYTF.

This chain links TRBV7-8 with TRBJ1-4; D is unclear. The germline CDR1 and CDR2 sequences are SGHVS and FQNEAQ. The V gene lost 1 base and the J gene lost 5 bases, with 5 bases spanning the gap. The CDR3 sequence is 13 residues long. Written as DNA, the CDR3 is TGTGCCAGCAGCTTAGGGCTGAATGAAAAACTGTTTTTT. Translating gives CASSLGLNEKLFF.

The rearrangement uses TRBV18 and TRBJ1-1, with D possibly matching TRBD1 (6 bases). V dropped 4 bases and J dropped 3 bases, with 12 bases sitting between them. The CDR3 covers 14 residues. CDR1 and CDR2 from the germline V gene are KGHSH and LQKENI. CDR3 coding DNA: TGTGCCAGCTCACGTGACAGGTGGGACACTGAAGCTTTCTTT. Amino acids: CASSRDRWDTEAFF.

The chain carries TRBV11-1 and TRBJ1-2; TRBD1 agrees at 7 bases. Germline values: CDR1 SGHAT, CDR2 FQDESV (reference sequence). V gave up 5 bases and J gave up 8 bases; unmatched junction bases: 5. The CDR3 extends over 12 amino acids. For the CDR3, the DNA is TGTGCCAGCAGCCGAGAAGGGGGCGGCTACACCTTC. It codes for CASSREGGGYTF.

This rearrangement joins TRBV9 to TRBJ2-2; 10 bases match TRBD1. CDR1 is SGDLS, CDR2 YYNGEE, per germline. The CDR3 has 16 residues. V was pared by 0 bases and J by 6 bases, with 5 bases of the junction left unmatched. The CDR3 nucleotides are TGTGCCAGCAGCGTAGGGATTGGGACAGGGGCCGGGGAGCTGTTTTTT. Amino acids: CASSVGIGTGAGELFF.

This clone was recorded only once. This rearrangement joins TRBV4-3 to TRBJ1-5; D perhaps matches TRBD1 (6 bases). V lost 2 bases and J 4 bases, leaving 15 bases between the germline ends. This CDR3 spans 16 amino acids. Germline values: CDR1 LGHNA, CDR2 YSLEER. In DNA, the CDR3 is TGCGCCAGCAGCCAAAATATCGGGACACAGAATCAGCCCCAGCATTTT. It yields the protein CASSQNIGTQNQPQHF.

The chain is built from TRBV14 and TRBJ1-2, with D possibly TRBD1 on 5 matching bases. V was shortened by 2 bases and J by 4 bases, with 11 bases between the two germline ends. CDR1 is SGHDN and CDR2 is FVKESK in the germline V gene. The CDR3 is 14 amino acids. CDR3 DNA sequence: TGTGCCAGCAGCCAAAATCAGGGAGGCTATGGCTACACCTTC. Its translation: CASSQNQGGYGYTF. The full variable domain, with the rest looked up from reference TRBV14 and TRBJ1-2, is EAGVTQFPSHSVIEKGQTVTLRCDPISGHDNLYWYRRVMGKEIKFLLHFVKESKQDESGMPNNRFLAERTGGTYSTLKVQPAELEDSGVYFCASSQNQGGYGYTFGSGTRLTVV.

The J gene is TRBJ1-1, the V gene TRBV10-3; 10 nucleotides align to TRBD1. This CDR3 is 17 amino acids long. V lost 6 bases and J lost 1; bases outside the gene matches: 11. Germline CDR1 ENHRY, CDR2 SYGVKD. Written as DNA, the CDR3 is TGTGCCATCAGATCAACTACGGGACAGGGGACGAACACTGAAGCTTTCTTT. As protein: CAIRSTTGQGTNTEAFF.

The V gene is TRBV29-1, the J gene TRBJ2-1; tentatively, D is TRBD2 (5 bases). This CDR3 is 11 amino acids long. The germline gives CDR1 SQVTM, CDR2 ANQGSEA. Trimming cost V 5 bases and J 15 bases, with 17 bases left between them. CDR3 in amino acids: CSVPGGDVGFF. DNA of the CDR3: TGCAGCGTTCCAGGAGGTGATGTGGGGTTCTTC.

V usage is TRBV6-5 and J usage is TRBJ2-3; 11 bases line up with TRBD2. Germline CDR1 and CDR2: MNHEY and SVGAGI. The CDR3 extends over 16 amino acids. V shed 0 bases, J shed 6 bases, and the junction held 5 bases outside the gene matches. The CDR3 DNA reads TGTGCCAGCAGTTACTCGGTCCCTAGCGGGGGGGATACGCAGTATTTT. Amino acids: CASSYSVPSGGDTQYF.

This clone has only a few counts. V is TRBV7-3 and J is TRBJ1-1, with a weak D call TRBD1 (5 bases). The ends were cut back, 5 bases at V and 6 bases at J, with 16 bases in the middle. This CDR3 is 14 amino acids long. CDR1 is SGHTA and CDR2 is FQGTGA in the germline V gene. The CDR3 DNA sequence: TGTGCCAGCAGCCCAAGGTTTGGGGACTCTGAAGCTTTCTTT. This encodes CASSPRFGDSEAFF.

The chain links TRBV5-4 to TRBJ2-1, with D maybe TRBD2 (6 bases). The germline CDR1 and CDR2 sequences are SGHNT and YYREEE (reference sequence). The CDR3 is made up of 15 amino acids. V lost 4 bases and J lost 5, with 16 bases in between. The CDR3 DNA reads TGTGCCAGCAGCGTGGGACTTTTCGCCGACAATGAGCAGTTCTTC. Encoded protein: CASSVGLFADNEQFF.

J is TRBJ1-5 and V is TRBV19; D is uncertain. From germline, CDR1 is LNHDA and CDR2 SQIVND (reference sequence). Trimming shortened V by 7 bases and J by 2 bases, and 12 bases separated the two germline ends. CDR3 length: 14 residues. The CDR3 sequence is CASTLVRGNQPQHF. DNA of the CDR3: TGTGCCAGTACCCTAGTACGGGGCAATCAGCCCCAGCATTTT. Filled out from reference TRBV19 and TRBJ1-5, the complete variable domain reads DGGITQSPKYLFRKEGQNVTLSCEQNLNHDAMYWYRQDPGQGLRLIYYSQIVNDFQKGDIAEGYSVSREKKESFPLTVTSAQKNPTAFYLCASTLVRGNQPQHFGDGTRLSIL.

The rearrangement links TRBV7-8 to TRBJ1-1; D ambiguous. This CDR3 is built from 15 residues. Trimming stripped 5 bases from V and 3 bases from J, with 16 bases between. Looked up from germline, CDR1 is SGHVS and CDR2 is FQNEAQ. This CDR3 reads CASSPSSAEHTEAFF. The CDR3 DNA follows: TGTGCCAGCAGCCCATCCTCTGCGGAGCACACTGAAGCTTTCTTT.